This TCR beta chain was captured by sequencing in a study of T cell clonotyping in hematopoietic cell transplantation (dated by TCRdb to the early 2020s). For the wider study: Recipient samples taken before transplant were collected after cytoreduction. A total of 130 to 150 blood samples were collected in the study from some 40 consecutive transplant recipients and their related donors. Patients were recruited between late 2015 and January 2017 and followed until late 2020 or death. Overall results and qualifications from the work: The sample size was limited, and because cells were not sorted, the contributions of CD4 and CD8 repertoires could not be separated. Broader TCR repertoire diversity after transplant was predicted by Inverse Simpson Index values from donors and from recipients before transplant. Just a small fraction of recipient repertoires overlapped with donor repertoires, and more than 97% appeared de novo at the given depth. Recipient TCR diversity fell after transplant, with pathologically expanded clonotypes rising progressively from day 30 to day 180.

With the immunoSEQ assay, which is a bias-controlled multiplex PCR relying on V- and J-specific primers, TCR beta CDR3 regions were amplified from genomic DNA. A proprietary barcode and Illumina adapter sequences were added to the CDR3 amplicons in a second PCR step. CDR3 libraries were sequenced on an Illumina MiSeq instrument. The original methods were these. Export and quality control were handled in immunoSEQ Analyzer 3.0, while downstream analyses relied on R Bioconductor and Immunarch. Repertoire metrics were calculated using only productive rearrangements within the normalized downsampled data set. Clonotypes larger than 5 templates in the normalized cohort were defined as pathologically expanded. The Inverse Simpson Index was used to measure repertoire diversity. To capture all clonotypes, CMV-specificity analyses were performed on the non-normalized data set. The source is immuneACCESS, and TCRdb retained only in-frame sequences with V and J called. Part of the clones is not carried over; for the studies checked, unresolved V genes explain less than half of this, and the remainder is unexplained. V, J and clone size are taken as reported in that table, and D and trimming were inferred from the DNA itself. This sample is represented by some 36,000 clones; about 95% of them were singletons. Of the sample, about 1.6% is held by the ten largest clones.

Taken with the paper, the label for time point translates to: recipient sample about 28 days before transplant, after cytoreduction. Recipient blood was collected about 28 days before transplant and at days 30, 100 and 180 after transplant. Using Nuclei Lysis Solution, genomic DNA was extracted from unfractionated peripheral blood mononuclear cells that were either fresh or cryopreserved. Germline trimming: 5 bases from V, 6 bases from J; junction bases outside gene matches: 6. The CDR3 starts with the cysteine, ends with the phenylalanine, and has 14 residues. Only CDR3 DNA is held: 42 bases, read in frame from base 1. The germline V gene supplies CDR1 SGHTA and CDR2 FQGNSA. On this clone itself: What this receptor recognizes is not known. Per-base qualities were not stored, and no clone one base away is much larger.

The chain employs TRBV7-2 and TRBJ2-2, with 7 bases aligning to TRBD1. This specimen consisted of peripheral blood mononuclear cells, obtained before stem cell transplant. This receptor was obtained from a man aged 40-55 years with chronic myeloid leukemia. Some clones in this sample may be carry-over from other donors' samples. The DNA sequence is given as TGTGCCAGCAGCCAACGGACAGGATCCGGGGAGCTGTTTTTT. Its amino acids are CASSQRTGSGELFF.